Described below is a single T cell receptor beta chain sequence and its context. Deletions cut 4 bases from V and 0 bases from J, with 14 bases between. CDR1 is SQVTM and CDR2 is ANQGSEA in the germline V gene. This CDR3 comprises 15 residues. Study processing details: Amplification from reference gene primers served as the basis for estimated nucleated cell counts. The repertoire was sequenced with immunoSEQ multiplex PCR; TCRdb's copy has only in-frame clones and lacks some. V and J calls and clone size come straight from that table; D and trimming were deduced from the DNA. The data hold fewer than 350,000 clones, with 85% observed a single time. This sample stems from a study of blood T cell repertoires in COVID-19. Background on the study: Some COVID-19 samples were acute and others convalescent; all came from the United States, Italy and Spain. Sources were T cells, B-cell-depleted T cells, or PBMCs; the material itself was cDNA or gDNA.

Sequenced material: peripheral blood. The sequence derives from a human donor in a cohort sampled during active COVID-19. The chain joins TRBV29-1 to TRBJ2-3, with a weak D call TRBD2 (5 bases). The chain's CDR3 is CSVAGSLNSTDTQYF. The CDR3 DNA sequence: TGCAGCGTTGCGGGGAGTTTGAATAGCACAGATACGCAGTATTTT.